These 29 T cell receptor beta chains were all obtained from the same sample, sequenced in a study of shared clonotypes between healthy human individuals. CD45RO-negative cells were positively selected for CCR7, leaving out terminally differentiated effector memory CD45RA+ cells. Clones were read by immunoSEQ multiplex PCR, and TCRdb kept only the in-frame ones, dropping some. The sample contains about 2.2 million clones, 85% to 95% of which appear only once. Input material: naive CD8+ T cells from PBMCs. The receptors stem from a man aged 18 to 35 in good health. Some clones in this sample may be carry-over from other donors' samples.

The gene calls are TRBV19 and TRBJ1-1; D is undetermined. The CDR3 loop spans 14 amino acids. V lost 3 bases and J lost 4, with 12 bases in between. The V gene's germline CDR1 is LNHDA and CDR2 SQIVND (reference sequence). The CDR3 region is CASSISGWSTEAFF. CDR3 bases: TGTGCCAGTAGTATTTCGGGCTGGAGCACTGAAGCTTTCTTT.

This chain links TRBV29-1 with TRBJ2-7; a weak D match, TRBD1 (5 bases). This CDR3 region has 14 residues. Germline V gene lookup returns CDR1 SQVTM and CDR2 ANQGSEA. Trimming stripped 4 bases from V and 0 bases from J, with 13 bases between. As DNA, the CDR3 is TGCAGCGTTGTTTCTGGGGCCCCCTCCTACGAGCAGTACTTC. Its translation: CSVVSGAPSYEQYF.

Remarks on this clone: Other DNA sequences in the sample encode the same CDR3. The J gene is TRBJ2-7, the V gene TRBV5-8, with D hard to call. The CDR3 is 11 residues long. The ends were cut back, 4 bases at V and 2 bases at J, with 4 bases in the middle. Per germline, CDR1 SGHTS and CDR2 YDEGEE. CDR3 residues: CASSPAYEQYF. The CDR3 DNA reads as TGTGCCAGCAGCCCGGCCTACGAGCAGTACTTC.

The V gene is TRBV11-3, the J gene TRBJ2-7; 7 bases map to TRBD2. The CDR3 spans 16 residues. V shed 5 bases and J 0 bases; nucleotides not matched to a gene: 10. Germline V CDR1 and CDR2: SGHNT, YENEEA. CDR3 residues: CASSPRGGSSSYEQYF. CDR3 coding DNA: TGTGCCAGCAGCCCTCGCGGGGGATCGAGCTCCTACGAGCAGTACTTC.

This clone was seen a few times. The chain is built from TRBV9 and TRBJ2-2; no firm D call. CDR3 length: 14 residues. The germline V gene encodes CDR1 SGDLS and CDR2 YYNGEE. V lost 2 bases, J lost 1 base, and 6 bases lay in between. The CDR3 loop reads CASSVYLNTGELFF. CDR3 coding DNA: TGTGCCAGCAGCGTTTATTTGAACACCGGGGAGCTGTTTTTT.

The chain has TRBV10-2 and TRBJ1-1, with D tentatively TRBD1 (5 bases). Trimming cost V 5 bases and J 5 bases, with 18 bases left between them. The CDR3 is 15 residues long. CDR1 and CDR2 (germline): WSHSY, SAAADI. The CDR3 spells CASSPRGVGRTEAFF. The CDR3 DNA reads as TGCGCCAGCAGTCCTCGGGGGGTGGGTCGGACTGAAGCTTTCTTT.

The DNA for the CDR3 is TGTGCCAGCAGCGTAGCGTGGGCCAATGAGCAGTTCTTC. It is translated as CASSVAWANEQFF. The V call is TRBV9, the J call TRBJ2-1; D unresolved. The CDR3 consists of 13 residues. The germline gives CDR1 SGDLS, CDR2 YYNGEE. V was trimmed by 0 bases and J by 6 bases, leaving 7 bases between them.

Only one count was recorded for this clone. The chain has TRBV7-3 and TRBJ2-3, with TRBD2 identical over 7 bases. This CDR3 is 15 amino acids long. Germline V gene data show CDR1 as SGHTA and CDR2 as FQGTGA. The J segment lost 2 bases and the V segment lost 3 bases, leaving 5 bases of the junction unmatched. The DNA of the CDR3 is TGTGCCAGCAGCTTGGTAGCGGGTGCCACAGATACGCAGTATTTT. Amino acids: CASSLVAGATDTQYF.

The chain employs TRBV29-1 and TRBJ2-1; 13 bases line up with TRBD2. The CDR3 loop spans 18 amino acids. Germline V CDR1 and CDR2: SQVTM, ANQGSEA. V lost 1 base and J lost 4; bases outside the gene matches: 10. In DNA, the CDR3 is TGCAGCGTTGAAGGACTAGCGGGAGGAGGATGGGGATACAATGAGCAGTTCTTC. Its translation is CSVEGLAGGGWGYNEQFF.

The chain joins TRBV29-1 to TRBJ1-2, with a tentative D call TRBD1 (5 bases). This CDR3 is 13 amino acids long. Trimming removed 6 bases at V and 5 bases at J, with 16 bases between. CDR1 and CDR2 (germline): SQVTM, ANQGSEA. DNA of the CDR3: TGCAGCGTACCTCGGGGGGGGAGGTATGGCTACACCTTC. Translating gives CSVPRGGRYGYTF.

The chain uses TRBV28 and TRBJ1-2, with a possible D match to TRBD1 (6 bases). CDR1 is MDHEN and CDR2 is SYDVKM in the germline V gene. Trimming removed 3 bases at V and 2 bases at J, with 13 bases between. The CDR3 totals 15 residues. For the CDR3, the DNA is TGTGCCAGCAGTTTGCGGGGGCAACTAAACTATGGCTACACCTTC. This sequence encodes CASSLRGQLNYGYTF.

The J gene is TRBJ1-5, the V gene TRBV28, with TRBD1 matching over 8 bases. Germline CDR1 MDHEN, CDR2 SYDVKM. With V trimmed by 7 bases and J by 4 bases, 9 bases remained unmatched. The CDR3 sequence is 15 residues long. CDR3 sequence (DNA): TGTGCCAGCAATCGACAGGGGCCCAAAAATCAGCCCCAGCATTTT. This codes for CASNRQGPKNQPQHF. Drawing the rest from reference TRBV28 and TRBJ1-5, the complete variable domain is DVKVTQSSRYLVKRTGEKVFLECVQDMDHENMFWYRQDPGLGLRLIYFSYDVKMKEKGDIPEGYSVSREKKERFSLILESASTNQTSMYLCASNRQGPKNQPQHFGDGTRLSIL.

The rearrangement uses TRBV19 and TRBJ2-2, with D perhaps TRBD2 (6 bases). V lost 7 bases to trimming and J lost 1 base, with 19 bases between them. Germline-derived CDR1 and CDR2 are LNHDA and SQIVND (reference sequence). The CDR3 extends over 17 amino acids. CDR3 amino acids: CASIARYTGGNTGELFF. CDR3 coding DNA: TGTGCCAGTATCGCCCGCTATACCGGGGGGAACACCGGGGAGCTGTTTTTT.

The genes are TRBV10-3 and TRBJ2-5, with TRBD2 matching over 8 bases. Per germline, CDR1 ENHRY and CDR2 SYGVKD. The V and J ends lost 10 bases and 3 bases, in that order; junction bases with no gene match: 10. The CDR3 sequence is 14 residues long. In DNA form, the CDR3 reads TGTGCCACCGCGATTACTAGCGGCGAAGAGACCCAGTACTTC. Translated, it gives CATAITSGEETQYF.

V gene TRBV6-6 combines with J gene TRBJ2-5; D is unclear. V lost 0 bases to trimming and J lost 4 bases, with 9 bases between them. There are 14 residues in the CDR3. Germline CDR1 MNHNY, CDR2 SVGAGI (reference sequence). In nucleotides, the CDR3 is TGTGCCAGCAGTTACTCGCCAGCCCCAGAGACCCAGTACTTC. It is translated as CASSYSPAPETQYF.

The chain combines TRBV7-4 with TRBJ1-5, with TRBD1 matching over 7 bases. The germline V gene has CDR1 SGHVT and CDR2 SQSDAQ. The CDR3 covers 16 residues. Trimming removed 3 bases from V and 4 bases from J; junction bases left unmatched: 9. CDR3 DNA: TGTGCCAGCAGCTTGGGTGTGGCAGGGGGTAATCAGCCCCAGCATTTT. It yields the protein CASSLGVAGGNQPQHF. Together with reference TRBV7-4 and TRBJ1-5, the CDR3 gives the full variable domain: GAGVSQSPRYKVAKRGRDVALRCDSISGHVTLYWYRQTLGQGSEVLTYSQSDAQRDKSGRPSGRFSAERPERSVSTLKIQRTEQGDSAVYLCASSLGVAGGNQPQHFGDGTRLSIL.

This clone is a singleton in its sample. Different DNA sequences within this sample yield the same CDR3. The J gene is TRBJ2-7, the V gene TRBV5-6, with TRBD1 matching 7 bases. Germline V gene data show CDR1 as SGHDT and CDR2 as YYEEEE. The CDR3 is 14 amino acids. V was pared by 0 bases and J by 1 base, with 1 base of the junction left unmatched. The CDR3 loop is CASSLGRGSYEQYF. The CDR3 nucleotides read TGTGCCAGCAGCTTGGGCAGGGGGTCCTACGAGCAGTACTTC.

Comment on this clone: The sample holds other DNA sequences that translate to the same CDR3. The chain carries TRBV11-2 and TRBJ2-1, with a weak D call TRBD1 (6 bases). CDR1 SGHAT and CDR2 FQNNGV come from the germline V gene. V gave up 1 base and J gave up 6 bases, with 10 bases separating them. CDR3 length equals 14 residues. The CDR3 loop is CASSLGGRGNEQFF. CDR3 DNA sequence: TGTGCCAGCAGCTTAGGTGGCAGGGGCAATGAGCAGTTCTTC.

This clone was seen a handful of times. The V gene is TRBV28, the J gene TRBJ1-1, with D hard to call. The CDR3 consists of 13 residues. Trimming left V 3 bases short and J 5 bases short, with 10 bases between. Germline V gene data show CDR1 as MDHEN and CDR2 as SYDVKM. The CDR3 sequence is CASSFVVGTEAFF. The DNA for the CDR3 is TGTGCCAGCAGTTTTGTAGTGGGGACTGAAGCTTTCTTT.

The rearrangement uses TRBV19 and TRBJ1-1, with D unclear. There are 15 residues in the CDR3. The V end was cut by 5 bases, the J end by 1 base, with 14 bases between. Germline V gives CDR1 LNHDA, CDR2 SQIVND (reference sequence). Written as DNA, the CDR3 is TGTGCCAGTAGTTTTAAGCTGACGTCGAACACTGAAGCTTTCTTT. Translated, it gives CASSFKLTSNTEAFF. Filled out from reference TRBV19 and TRBJ1-1, the complete variable domain reads DGGITQSPKYLFRKEGQNVTLSCEQNLNHDAMYWYRQDPGQGLRLIYYSQIVNDFQKGDIAEGYSVSREKKESFPLTVTSAQKNPTAFYLCASSFKLTSNTEAFFGQGTRLTVV.

This clone is a singleton in its sample. This chain links TRBV28 with TRBJ2-7, with 11 positions matching TRBD2. Germline CDR1 and CDR2: MDHEN and SYDVKM. The CDR3 length is 14 residues. Unmatched junction bases numbered 4, after V lost 6 bases and J lost 3 bases. The CDR3 loop is CASSASGRFYEQYF. The DNA of the CDR3 is TGTGCCAGCAGCGCTAGCGGGAGGTTCTACGAGCAGTACTTC.

This sequence joins TRBV27 and TRBJ2-3; the D call may be TRBD1 or TRBD2 (5 bases each). The ends were cut back, 2 bases at V and 8 bases at J, with 20 bases in the middle. The germline CDR1 and CDR2 sequences are MNHEY and SMNVEV (reference sequence). There are 16 residues in the CDR3. CDR3 coding DNA: TGTGCCAGCAGTTTACGACGGCTAAACCGGGGCGGTACGCAGTATTTT. This codes for CASSLRRLNRGGTQYF.

The CDR3 protein is CASSFRASDGYTF. The CDR3, as DNA: TGTGCCAGCAGCTTCCGGGCCTCCGATGGCTACACCTTC. This chain uses TRBV5-6 with TRBJ1-2; D ambiguous. Germline CDR1 SGHDT, CDR2 YYEEEE. The ends were cut back, 2 bases at V and 6 bases at J, with 11 bases in the middle. The CDR3 is 13 amino acids. The full variable domain, completed using reference TRBV5-6 and TRBJ1-2, is DAGVTQSPTHLIKTRGQQVTLRCSPKSGHDTVSWYQQALGQGPQFIFQYYEEEERQRGNFPDRFSGHQFPNYSSELNVNALLLGDSALYLCASSFRASDGYTFGSGTRLTVV.

This rearrangement joins TRBV19 to TRBJ1-1; possible D gene TRBD1, 6 bases. The V gene's germline CDR1 is LNHDA and CDR2 SQIVND (reference sequence). The CDR3 contains 14 residues. Trimming took off 2 bases at V and 5 bases at J, with 12 bases between the two ends. CDR3 sequence reads: CASSIRGASTEAFF. The DNA of the CDR3 is TGTGCCAGTAGTATACGGGGGGCTTCGACTGAAGCTTTCTTT.

This chain connects TRBV7-3 to TRBJ2-7, with 8 bases matching TRBD1. V was clipped by 5 bases and J by 4 bases; unmatched bases: 13. Germline values: CDR1 SGHTA, CDR2 FQGTGA. This CDR3 spans 16 amino acids. CDR3 residues: CASSPRAGTGAYEQYF. The CDR3 nucleotides read TGTGCCAGCAGCCCCCGAGCCGGGACAGGAGCTTACGAGCAGTACTTC.

This rearrangement joins TRBV7-8 to TRBJ1-5; 10 nucleotides agree with TRBD1. V trimming: 6 bases; J trimming: 4 bases; junction bases outside the gene matches: 6. The CDR3 covers 15 residues. Germline CDR1 reads SGHVS; CDR2 reads FQNEAQ. CDR3 coding DNA: TGTGCCAGCAGTAGCGGACAGGGGGAGAATCAGCCCCAGCATTTT. It codes for CASSSGQGENQPQHF.

The chain links TRBV9 to TRBJ2-1, with 9 bases aligning to TRBD2. Germline lookup yields CDR1 SGDLS and CDR2 YYNGEE. The CDR3 runs to 17 residues. V was pared by 4 bases and J by 12 bases, with 20 bases of the junction left unmatched. DNA of the CDR3: TGTGCCAGCAGCCCGAGTGGGCTAGCGGGACTCCGCGAGCGGCAGTTCTTC. Translation: CASSPSGLAGLRERQFF.

This chain connects TRBV9 to TRBJ1-5; D remains unclear. This CDR3 has 13 residues. V was shortened by 4 bases and J by 6 bases, with 11 bases between the two germline ends. Germline V gene lookup returns CDR1 SGDLS and CDR2 YYNGEE. CDR3 region: CASSPRLGQPQHF. Here the CDR3 DNA reads TGTGCCAGCAGCCCCCGGCTCGGTCAGCCCCAGCATTTT.

The count of this clone is one. V gene TRBV19 combines with J gene TRBJ2-7; 8 bases are a match to TRBD1. Germline CDR1 reads LNHDA; CDR2 reads SQIVND (reference sequence). With V trimmed by 5 bases and J by 2 bases, 11 bases remained unmatched. The CDR3 is made up of 16 amino acids. CDR3 protein: CASSARQGWRTYEQYF. CDR3 DNA: TGTGCCAGTAGTGCCAGACAGGGGTGGAGAACCTACGAGCAGTACTTC.